This T cell receptor beta chain emerged from a study of vaccination and CD4 T cells after COVID-19. As for the study in general: Stimulation of the cells used overlapping spike peptide pools from SARS-CoV-2 and from the common cold coronaviruses HCoV-NL63, HCoV-OC43 and HCoV-229E.

On this clonotype itself: Antigen unknown.

The Oncomine TCR Beta short-read assay was applied to DNA of cultured CD4+ T cells. It was cultured CD4+ T cells from which genomic DNA was extracted. TCRdb re-derived calls from the PCR reads in MiXCR, one entry per CDR3 protein. Here the sample spans more than 1,300 distinct CDR3 sequences, around half being singletons. The V and J ends lost 10 bases and 0 bases, in that order; junction bases with no gene match: 1. CDR1 is MGHDK, CDR2 SYGVNS, per germline. There are 13 residues in the CDR3. Treatment given: 10-day PBMC culture with coronavirus spike peptide pools or control peptides (ViraFEST assay). Harvesting of the unexposed donor's CD4+ T cells predated the COVID-19 pandemic (2011-2018).

This TCR derives from a human donor in good health. Sample: CD4+ T cells from blood, cultured in vitro. The chain combines TRBV25-1 with TRBJ2-2, with 8 bases matching TRBD2. CDR3 DNA sequence: TGTGCCATTAGCGGGACGAACACCGGGGAGCTGTTTTTT. Protein product: CAISGTNTGELFF.